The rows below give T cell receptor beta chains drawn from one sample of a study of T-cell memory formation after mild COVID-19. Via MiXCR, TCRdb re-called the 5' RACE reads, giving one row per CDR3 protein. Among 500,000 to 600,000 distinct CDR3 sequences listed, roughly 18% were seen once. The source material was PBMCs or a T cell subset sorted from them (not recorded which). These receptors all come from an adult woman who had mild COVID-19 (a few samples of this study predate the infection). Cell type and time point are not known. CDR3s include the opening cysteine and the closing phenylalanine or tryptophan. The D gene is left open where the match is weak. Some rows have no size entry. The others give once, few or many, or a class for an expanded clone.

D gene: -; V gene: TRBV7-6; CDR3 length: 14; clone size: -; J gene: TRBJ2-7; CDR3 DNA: TGTGCCAGCAGCTCGCCGGGACCGTACTACGAGCAGTACTTC; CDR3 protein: CASSSPGPYYEQYF
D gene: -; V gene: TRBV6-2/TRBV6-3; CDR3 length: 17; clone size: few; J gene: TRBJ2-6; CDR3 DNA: TGTGCCAGCAGTTATCGGGGCTACGGAGGGGGGGCCAACGTCCTGACTTTC; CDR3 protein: CASSYRGYGGGANVLTF
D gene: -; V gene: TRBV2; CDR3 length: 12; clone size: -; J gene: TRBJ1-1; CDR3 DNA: TGTGCCAGCAGAAAGACACAAACTGAAGCTTTCTTT; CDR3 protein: CASRKTQTEAFF
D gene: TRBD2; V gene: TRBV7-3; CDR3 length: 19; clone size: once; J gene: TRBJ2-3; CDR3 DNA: TGTGCCAGCAGCTTAATGGGACTAGCGGACCCTTCTAGCACAGATACGCAGTATTTT; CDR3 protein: CASSLMGLADPSSTDTQYF
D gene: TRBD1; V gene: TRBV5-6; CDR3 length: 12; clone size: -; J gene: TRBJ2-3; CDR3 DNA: TGTGCCAGCAGCTTACGACAGGGTGCGCAGTATTTT; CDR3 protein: CASSLRQGAQYF
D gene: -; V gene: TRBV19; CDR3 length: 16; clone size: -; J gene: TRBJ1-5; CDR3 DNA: TGTGCCAGTAGGTCTGACAGCCAGGGGAGCAATCAGCCCCAGCATTTT; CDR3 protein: CASRSDSQGSNQPQHF
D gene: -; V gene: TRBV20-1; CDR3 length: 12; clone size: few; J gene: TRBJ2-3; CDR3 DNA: TGCAGTGCTAGCGGCTTCACAGATACGCAGTATTTT; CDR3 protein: CSASGFTDTQYF
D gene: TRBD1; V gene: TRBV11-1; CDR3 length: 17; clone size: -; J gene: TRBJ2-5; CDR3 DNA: TGTGCCAGCACCAATAGCCGCAACCGGGACAGTCAAGAGACCCAGTACTTC; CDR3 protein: CASTNSRNRDSQETQYF
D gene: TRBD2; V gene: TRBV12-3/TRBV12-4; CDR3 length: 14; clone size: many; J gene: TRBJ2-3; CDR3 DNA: TGTGCCAGCAGTAGCGGGGGGCGCACAGATACGCAGTATTTT; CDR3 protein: CASSSGGRTDTQYF
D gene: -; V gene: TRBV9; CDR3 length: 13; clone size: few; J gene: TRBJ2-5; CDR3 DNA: TGTGCCAGCAGCGTAGACGGGCGGGAGACCCAGTACTTC; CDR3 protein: CASSVDGRETQYF
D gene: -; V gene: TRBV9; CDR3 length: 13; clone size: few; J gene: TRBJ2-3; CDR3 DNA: TGTGCCAGCAGCGTCGGTAGCCCAGATACGCAGTATTTT; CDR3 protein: CASSVGSPDTQYF
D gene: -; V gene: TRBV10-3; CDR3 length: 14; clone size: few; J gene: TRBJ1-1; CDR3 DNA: TGTGCCATCAGTCCAGACCTACTTAACACTGAAGCTTTCTTT; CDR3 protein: CAISPDLLNTEAFF
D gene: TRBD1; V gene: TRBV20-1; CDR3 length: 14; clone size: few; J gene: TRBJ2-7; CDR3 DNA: TGCAGTGCTAGACGGACAGGGATAACCTACGAGCAGTACTTC; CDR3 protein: CSARRTGITYEQYF
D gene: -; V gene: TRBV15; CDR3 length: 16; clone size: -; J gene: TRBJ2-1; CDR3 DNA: TGTGCCACCAGCAGAGGACAGCTTGGCTCCTACAATGAGCAGTTCTTC; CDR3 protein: CATSRGQLGSYNEQFF
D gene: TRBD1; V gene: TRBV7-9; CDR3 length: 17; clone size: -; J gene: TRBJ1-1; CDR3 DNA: TGTGCCAGCAGCTTAATTGGGACAGGGAGAATGAACACTGAAGCTTTCTTT; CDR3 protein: CASSLIGTGRMNTEAFF
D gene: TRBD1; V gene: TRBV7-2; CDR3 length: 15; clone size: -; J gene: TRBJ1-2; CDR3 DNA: TGTGCCAGCAGCTTAAGGACAGGGGGCGACTATGGCTACACCTTC; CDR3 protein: CASSLRTGGDYGYTF
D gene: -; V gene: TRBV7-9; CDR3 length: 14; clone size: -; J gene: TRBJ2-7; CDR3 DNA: TGTGCCAGCAGTCCGGACAGATTTTTCAGCGAGCAGTACTTC; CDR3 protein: CASSPDRFFSEQYF
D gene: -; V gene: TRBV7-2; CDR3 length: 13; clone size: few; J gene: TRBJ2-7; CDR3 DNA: TGTGCCAGCAGCTTCCCCGAGGCCTACGAGCAGTACTTC; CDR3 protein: CASSFPEAYEQYF
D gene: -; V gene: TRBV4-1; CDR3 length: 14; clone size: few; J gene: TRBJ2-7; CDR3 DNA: TGCGCCAGCAGCCAAGTAGACGACCTCCACGAGCAGTACTTC; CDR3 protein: CASSQVDDLHEQYF
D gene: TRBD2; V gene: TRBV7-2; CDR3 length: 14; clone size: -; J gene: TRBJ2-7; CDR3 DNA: TGTGCCAGCAGATTAGGGGCTAGCGGAGACGAGCAGTACTTC; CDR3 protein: CASRLGASGDEQYF
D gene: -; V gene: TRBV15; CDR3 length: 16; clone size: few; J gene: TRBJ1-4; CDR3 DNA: TGTGCCACCAGCCGACGTTATGGGAGAACTAATGAAAAACTGTTTTTT; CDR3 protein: CATSRRYGRTNEKLFF
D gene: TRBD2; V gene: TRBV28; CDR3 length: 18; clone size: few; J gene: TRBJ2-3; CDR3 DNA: TGTGCCAGCAGGGGATTCCGGGGGGGAGGCGGAATCACAGATACGCAGTATTTT; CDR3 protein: CASRGFRGGGGITDTQYF
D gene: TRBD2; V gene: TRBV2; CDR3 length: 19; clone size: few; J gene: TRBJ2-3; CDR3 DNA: TGTGCCAGCAGTGAATTTGGTTCGACTAGCGGGAGTCCCACAGATACGCAGTATTTT; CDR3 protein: CASSEFGSTSGSPTDTQYF
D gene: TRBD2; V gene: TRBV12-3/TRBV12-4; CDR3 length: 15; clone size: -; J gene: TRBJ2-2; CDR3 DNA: TGTGCCAGCAGCGGGGGAGGGTTGAACACCGGGGAGCTGTTTTTT; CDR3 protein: CASSGGGLNTGELFF
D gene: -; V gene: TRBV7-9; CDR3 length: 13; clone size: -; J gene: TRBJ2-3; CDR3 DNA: TGTGCCAGCAGCTCACCGCCGTTAGATACGCAGTATTTT; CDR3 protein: CASSSPPLDTQYF
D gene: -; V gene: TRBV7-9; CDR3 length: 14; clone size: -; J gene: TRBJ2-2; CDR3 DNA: TGTGCCAGCAGCAGTACCATATACACCGGGGAGCTGTTTTTT; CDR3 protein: CASSSTIYTGELFF
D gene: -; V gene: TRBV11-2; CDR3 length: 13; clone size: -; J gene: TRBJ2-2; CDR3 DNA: TGTGCCAGCAGCAGGGAGACAACCGGGGAGCTGTTTTTT; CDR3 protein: CASSRETTGELFF
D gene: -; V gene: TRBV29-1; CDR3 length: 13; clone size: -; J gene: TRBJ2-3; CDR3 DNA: TGCAGCGTTGAAATGGGGGCTCAAGATACGCAGTATTTT; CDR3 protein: CSVEMGAQDTQYF
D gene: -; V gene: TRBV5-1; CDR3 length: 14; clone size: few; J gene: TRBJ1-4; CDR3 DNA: TGCGCCAGCAGCAAGGACGGGGCTAATGAAAAACTGTTTTTT; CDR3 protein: CASSKDGANEKLFF
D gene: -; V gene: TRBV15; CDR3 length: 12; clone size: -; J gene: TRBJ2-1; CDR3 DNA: TGTGCCACCAGCAGTGACTACAATGAGCAGTTCTTC; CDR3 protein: CATSSDYNEQFF
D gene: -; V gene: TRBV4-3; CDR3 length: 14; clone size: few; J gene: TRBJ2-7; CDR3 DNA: TGCGCCAGCAGCCAGGGGGAGGCTGGGTACGACCAGTACTTC; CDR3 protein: CASSQGEAGYDQYF
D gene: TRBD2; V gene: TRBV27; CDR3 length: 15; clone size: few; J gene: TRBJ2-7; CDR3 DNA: TGTGCCAGCAGCTCGCTGGGGAGGGGTGGCGGAGAGCAGTACTTC; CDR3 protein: CASSSLGRGGGEQYF
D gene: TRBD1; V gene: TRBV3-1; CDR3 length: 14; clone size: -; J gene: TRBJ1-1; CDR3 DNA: TGTGCCAGCAGCAGGACAGGGCGATCGACTGAAGCTTTCTTT; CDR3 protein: CASSRTGRSTEAFF
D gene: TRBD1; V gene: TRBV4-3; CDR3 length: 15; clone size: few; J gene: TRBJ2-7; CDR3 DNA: TGCGCCAGCAGCCAAGATGTGGCAGGGGGCTACGAGCAGTACTTC; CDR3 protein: CASSQDVAGGYEQYF
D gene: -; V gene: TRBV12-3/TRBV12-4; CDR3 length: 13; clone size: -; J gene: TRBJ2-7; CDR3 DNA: TGTGCCAGCAGTCTGGACAGCAACTACGAGCAGTACTTC; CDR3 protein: CASSLDSNYEQYF
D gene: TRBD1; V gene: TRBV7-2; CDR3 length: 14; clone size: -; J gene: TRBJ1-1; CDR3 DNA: TGTGCCAGCAGCCGACAGGGCGTAGTGACTGAAGCTTTCTTT; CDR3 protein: CASSRQGVVTEAFF
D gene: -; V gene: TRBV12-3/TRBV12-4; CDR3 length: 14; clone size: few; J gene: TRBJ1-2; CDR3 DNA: TGTGCCAGCAGTCTCAGCACAGGGTATGATGGCTACACCTTC; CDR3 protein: CASSLSTGYDGYTF
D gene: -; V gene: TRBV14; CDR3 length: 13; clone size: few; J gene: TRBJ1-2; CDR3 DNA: TGTGCCAGCAGCCCGGACACCGGCTATGGCTACACCTTC; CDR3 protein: CASSPDTGYGYTF
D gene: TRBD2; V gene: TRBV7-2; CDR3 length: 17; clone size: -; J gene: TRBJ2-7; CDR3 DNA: TGTGCCAGCAGCTTAGGGCCACTAGCGGGGTCCTCCTACGAGCAGTACTTC; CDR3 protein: CASSLGPLAGSSYEQYF
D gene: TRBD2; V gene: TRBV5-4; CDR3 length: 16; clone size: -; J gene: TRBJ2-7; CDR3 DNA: TGTGCCAGCAGCTTGGGGCGGGAGGAAAGTCGCTACGAGCAGTACTTC; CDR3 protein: CASSLGREESRYEQYF
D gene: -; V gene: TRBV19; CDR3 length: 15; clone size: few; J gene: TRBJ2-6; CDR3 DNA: TGTGCCAGTAGTGACATAAGCTCTGGGGCCAACGTCCTGACTTTC; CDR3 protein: CASSDISSGANVLTF
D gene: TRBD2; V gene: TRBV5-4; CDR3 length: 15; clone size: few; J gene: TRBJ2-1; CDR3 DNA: TGTGCCAGCAGCACTCCGAGCGGGGGAAACAATGAGCAGTTCTTC; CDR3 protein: CASSTPSGGNNEQFF
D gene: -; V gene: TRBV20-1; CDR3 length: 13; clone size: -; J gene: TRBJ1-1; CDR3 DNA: TGCAGTGCTAGAGATCCCAACAGCCTTGAAGCTTTCTTT; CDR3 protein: CSARDPNSLEAFF
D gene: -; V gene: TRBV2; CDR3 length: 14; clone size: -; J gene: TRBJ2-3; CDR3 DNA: TGTGCCAGCAGTGAAGCGGCAGGGAAGGATACGCAGTATTTT; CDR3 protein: CASSEAAGKDTQYF
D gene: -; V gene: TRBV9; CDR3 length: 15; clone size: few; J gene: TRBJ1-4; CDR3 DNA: TGTGCCAGCAGCGTAGGAGGTACAACTAATGAAAAACTGTTTTTT; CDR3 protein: CASSVGGTTNEKLFF
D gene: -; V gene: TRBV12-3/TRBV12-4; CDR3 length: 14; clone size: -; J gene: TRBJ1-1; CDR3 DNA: TGTGCCAGCATTTCCCTCGGGGGGAACACTGAAGCTTTCTTT; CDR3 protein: CASISLGGNTEAFF
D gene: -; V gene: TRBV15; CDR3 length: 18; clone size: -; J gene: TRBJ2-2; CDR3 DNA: TGTGCCACCAGCAGGATCCAAATCCGGGACACTAAGGCCGGGGAGCTGTTTTTT; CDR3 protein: CATSRIQIRDTKAGELFF
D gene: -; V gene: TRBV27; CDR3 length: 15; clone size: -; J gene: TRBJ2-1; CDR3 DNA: TGTGCCAGCAGTTCTGGTCCTTATTCTAGGGATGAGCAGTTCTTC; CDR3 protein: CASSSGPYSRDEQFF
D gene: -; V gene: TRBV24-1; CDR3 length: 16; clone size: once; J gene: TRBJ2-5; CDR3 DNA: TGTGCCACCAGTGATAGGTCCCCCGTAAGAAAAGAGACCCAGTACTTC; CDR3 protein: CATSDRSPVRKETQYF
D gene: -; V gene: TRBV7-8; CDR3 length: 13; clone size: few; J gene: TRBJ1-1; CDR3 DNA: TGTGCCAGCAGCTTAGTAGGGGTCGATGAAGCTTTCTTT; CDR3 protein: CASSLVGVDEAFF
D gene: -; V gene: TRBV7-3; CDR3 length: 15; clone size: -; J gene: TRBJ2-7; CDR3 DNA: TGTGCCAGCAGCTTGGCAGGGGCGGCGACCTACGAGCAGTACTTC; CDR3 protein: CASSLAGAATYEQYF
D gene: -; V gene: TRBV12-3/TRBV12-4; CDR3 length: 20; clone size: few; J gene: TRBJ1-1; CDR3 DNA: TGTGCCAGCAGTTTTGGTATTATCGGGCATTTTGGGGAGTCTAACACTGAAGCTTTCTTT; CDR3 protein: CASSFGIIGHFGESNTEAFF
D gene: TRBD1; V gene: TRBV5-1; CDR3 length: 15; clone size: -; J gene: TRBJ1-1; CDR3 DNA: TGCGCCAGCAGCCGGGACAGCCCTTTGAACACTGAAGCTTTCTTT; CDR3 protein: CASSRDSPLNTEAFF
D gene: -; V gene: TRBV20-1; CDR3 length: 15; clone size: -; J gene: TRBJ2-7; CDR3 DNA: TGCAGTGTCGCTCCCCAAGGGGGGGTAACCTACGAGCAGTACTTC; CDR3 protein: CSVAPQGGVTYEQYF
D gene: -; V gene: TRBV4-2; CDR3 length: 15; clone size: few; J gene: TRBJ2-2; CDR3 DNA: TGTGCCAGCAGCCCTCGGGTCGATGGGATCGGGGAGCTGTTTTTT; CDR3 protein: CASSPRVDGIGELFF
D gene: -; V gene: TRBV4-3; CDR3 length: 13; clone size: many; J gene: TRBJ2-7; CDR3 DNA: TGCGCCAGCAGCCGAGGGATGTCCTACGAGCAGTACTTC; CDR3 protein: CASSRGMSYEQYF
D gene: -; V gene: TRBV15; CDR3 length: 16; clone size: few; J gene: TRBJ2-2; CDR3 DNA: TGTGCCACCAGCAGTGGCTCTCACGGCGGGCGCGGGGAGCTGTTTTTT; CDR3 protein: CATSSGSHGGRGELFF